This T cell receptor (beta chain) stems from a study of blood T cell repertoires in COVID-19. Clones were read by immunoSEQ multiplex PCR, and TCRdb kept only the in-frame ones, dropping some. The table lists around 250,000 clones, roughly nine tenths of them singletons, with 4% to 5% in the top ten. This CDR3 is built from 14 residues. The germline V and J ends were trimmed by 4 bases and 4 bases, with 13 bases remaining between them. The germline V gene encodes CDR1 LGHDT and CDR2 YNNKEL (reference sequence). The chain links TRBV3-1 (or the pseudogene TRBV3-2) to TRBJ1-2; no firm D call. The sequence was obtained from a woman between 35 and 50 years old who had recovered from COVID-19. Sequencing was done on a sample of peripheral blood. In DNA, the CDR3 is TGTGCCAGCAGCCTGGGCAGCCATTTCTATGGCTACACCTTC. Protein: CASSLGSHFYGYTF.